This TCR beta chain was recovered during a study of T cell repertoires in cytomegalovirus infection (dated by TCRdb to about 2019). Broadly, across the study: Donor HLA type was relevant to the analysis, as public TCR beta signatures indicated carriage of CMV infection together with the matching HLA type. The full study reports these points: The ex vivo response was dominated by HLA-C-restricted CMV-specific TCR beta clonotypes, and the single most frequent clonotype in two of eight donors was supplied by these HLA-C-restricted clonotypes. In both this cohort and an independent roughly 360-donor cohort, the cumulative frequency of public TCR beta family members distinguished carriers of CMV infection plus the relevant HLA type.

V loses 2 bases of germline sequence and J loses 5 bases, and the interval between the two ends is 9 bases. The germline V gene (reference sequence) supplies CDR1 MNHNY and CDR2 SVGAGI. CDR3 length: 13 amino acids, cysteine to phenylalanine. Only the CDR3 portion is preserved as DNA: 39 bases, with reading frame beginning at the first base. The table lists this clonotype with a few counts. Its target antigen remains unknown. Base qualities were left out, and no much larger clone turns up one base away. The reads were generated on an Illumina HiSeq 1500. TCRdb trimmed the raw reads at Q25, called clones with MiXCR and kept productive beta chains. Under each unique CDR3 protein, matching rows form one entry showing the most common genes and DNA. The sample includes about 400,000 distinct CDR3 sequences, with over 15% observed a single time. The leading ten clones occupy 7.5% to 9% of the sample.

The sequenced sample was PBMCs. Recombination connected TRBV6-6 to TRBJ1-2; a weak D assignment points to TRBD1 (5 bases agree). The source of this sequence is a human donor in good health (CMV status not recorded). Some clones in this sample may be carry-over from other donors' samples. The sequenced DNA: TGTGCCAGCAGTTACAAGGAGGGGTATGGCTACACCTTC. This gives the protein CASSYKEGYGYTF.